This TCR beta chain is from a study of cytomegalovirus exposure and HLA in healthy donors. Overall study: The platform used for the 100 to 150 validation repertoires matched that of the approximately 670 first-cohort repertoires, a later analysis reported. General study points: The authors enumerated under 200 TCR beta chains as linked to cytomegalovirus. According to a subsequent analysis, TCR clusters identified in the first cohort showed a tendency to co-occur across the roughly 130 validation repertoires.

Germline V gene data show CDR1 as LGHNA and CDR2 as YNFKEQ. The CDR3 is 12 residues long. The germline V and J ends were trimmed by 2 bases and 9 bases, with 8 bases remaining between them. Method: immunoSEQ multiplex PCR; TCRdb's copy keeps in-frame clones and lacks some. The profile shows 90,000 to 110,000 clones, about 88% of them singletons. Remarks on this clone: Its antigen is still unknown.

This chain links TRBV4-2 with TRBJ1-5; no reliable D call. This clonotype originated in a woman under 30 in good health and CMV-seronegative. Sequences were obtained from PBMCs. Here the CDR3 DNA reads TGTGCCAGCAGCCAATTACGCGGGCCCCAGCATTTT. Protein sequence: CASSQLRGPQHF.